What follows describes a single T cell receptor (beta chain). This specimen belongs to a study of blood T cell repertoires in COVID-19. V shed 4 bases and J 4 bases; nucleotides not matched to a gene: 6. Per the germline V gene, CDR1 is SGHRS and CDR2 is YFSETQ. CDR3 length: 14 amino acids. Authors' data handling: Amplification from reference gene primers served as the basis for estimated nucleated cell counts. Assay used: immunoSEQ multiplex PCR; TCRdb lists only in-frame clones, some missing. The V and J calls and clone size come from that table; D and trimming were worked out from the DNA. The table has 70,000 or so clones, approximately 86% seen once.

The chain couples TRBV5-1 to TRBJ2-3, with TRBD1 matching 7 bases. Sequenced sample: peripheral blood. The receptor was isolated from an older woman with acute or convalescent COVID-19. For the CDR3, the DNA is TGCGCCAGCAGCGCTAGACAGGGTGCAGATACGCAGTATTTT. It specifies CASSARQGADTQYF.